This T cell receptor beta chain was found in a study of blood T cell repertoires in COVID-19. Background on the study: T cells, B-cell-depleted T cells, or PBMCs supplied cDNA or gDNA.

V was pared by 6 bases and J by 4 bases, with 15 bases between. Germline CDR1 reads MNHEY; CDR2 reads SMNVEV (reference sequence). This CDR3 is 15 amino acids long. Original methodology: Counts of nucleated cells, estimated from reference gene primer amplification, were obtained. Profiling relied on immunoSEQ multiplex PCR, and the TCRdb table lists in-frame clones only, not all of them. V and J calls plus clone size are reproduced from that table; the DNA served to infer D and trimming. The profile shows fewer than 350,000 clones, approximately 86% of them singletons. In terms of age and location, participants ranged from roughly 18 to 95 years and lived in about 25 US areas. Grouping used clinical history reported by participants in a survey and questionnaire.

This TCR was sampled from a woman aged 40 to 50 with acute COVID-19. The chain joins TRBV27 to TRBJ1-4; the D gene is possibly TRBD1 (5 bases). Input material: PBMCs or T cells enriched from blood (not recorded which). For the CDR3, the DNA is TGTGCCAGCAGAAATCTACAGGAATTTAATGAAAAACTGTTTTTT. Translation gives CASRNLQEFNEKLFF.